This TCR beta chain was obtained from a study of blood T cells in healthy people across ages. Regarding the study as a whole: Long-lived donors carried more naive CD4+ cells and greater diversity than aged donors. Among T cells, TCR beta diversity per million cells dropped roughly linearly as age rose.

This clonotype has more than one count but fewer than ten. What it recognizes is unknown. A junction end diverges from the germline sequence, so it may reflect a read error. It was with a sample-barcoded 5' primer and a J-beta primer mix that a second PCR of roughly 6 to 12 cycles was run. TCRdb reanalysed the 5' RACE reads using MiXCR and keeps one entry per CDR3 protein. The data hold about 380,000 distinct CDR3 sequences, with 52% observed a single time. The TCR originated in a man in his sixties in good health. Material for sequencing was blood.

In DNA form, the CDR3 reads TGTGCCAGCAGTTTAGGGACAGGGTACTACGAGCAGTACTTC. This gives the protein CASSLGTGYYEQYF. The chain uses TRBV5-1 and TRBJ2-7; 9 nucleotides match TRBD1. The germline V gene encodes CDR1 SGHRS and CDR2 YFSETQ. This CDR3 comprises 14 residues.